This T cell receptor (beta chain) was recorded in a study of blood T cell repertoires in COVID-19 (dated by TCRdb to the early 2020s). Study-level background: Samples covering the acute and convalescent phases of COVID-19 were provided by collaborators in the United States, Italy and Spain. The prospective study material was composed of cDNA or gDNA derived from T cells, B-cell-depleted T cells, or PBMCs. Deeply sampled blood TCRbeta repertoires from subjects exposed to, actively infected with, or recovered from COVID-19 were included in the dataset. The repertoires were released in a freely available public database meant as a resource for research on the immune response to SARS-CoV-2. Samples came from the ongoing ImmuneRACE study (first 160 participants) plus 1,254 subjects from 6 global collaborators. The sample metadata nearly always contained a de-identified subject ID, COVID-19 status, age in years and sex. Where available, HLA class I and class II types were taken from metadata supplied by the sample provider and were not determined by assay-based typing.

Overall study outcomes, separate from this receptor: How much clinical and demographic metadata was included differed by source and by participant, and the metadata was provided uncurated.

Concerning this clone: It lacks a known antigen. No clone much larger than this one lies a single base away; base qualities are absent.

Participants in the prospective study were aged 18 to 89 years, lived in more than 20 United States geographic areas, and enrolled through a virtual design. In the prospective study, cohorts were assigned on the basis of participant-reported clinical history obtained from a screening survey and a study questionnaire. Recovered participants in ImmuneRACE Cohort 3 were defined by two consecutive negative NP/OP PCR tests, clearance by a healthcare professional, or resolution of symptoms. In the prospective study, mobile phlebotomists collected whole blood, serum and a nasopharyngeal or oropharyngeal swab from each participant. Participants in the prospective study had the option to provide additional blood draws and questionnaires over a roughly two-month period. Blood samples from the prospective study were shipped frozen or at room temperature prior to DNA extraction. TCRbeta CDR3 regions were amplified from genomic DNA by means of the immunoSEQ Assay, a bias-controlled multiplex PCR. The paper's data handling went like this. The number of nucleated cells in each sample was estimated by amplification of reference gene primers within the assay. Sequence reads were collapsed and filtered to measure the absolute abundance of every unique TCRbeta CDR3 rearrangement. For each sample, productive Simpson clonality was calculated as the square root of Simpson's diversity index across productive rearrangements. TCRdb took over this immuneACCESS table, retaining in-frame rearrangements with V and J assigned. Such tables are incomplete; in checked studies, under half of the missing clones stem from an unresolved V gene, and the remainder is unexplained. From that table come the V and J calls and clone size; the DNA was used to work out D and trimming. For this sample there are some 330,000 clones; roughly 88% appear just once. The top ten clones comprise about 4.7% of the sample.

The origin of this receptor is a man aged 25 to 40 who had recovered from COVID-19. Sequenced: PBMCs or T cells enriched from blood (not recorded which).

The nucleotides read TGTGCCAGCTCGAGTAATACAGGGCAAGAGACCCAGTACTTC. Its protein reads: CASSSNTGQETQYF. The sequence links TRBV18 to TRBJ2-5; TRBD1 is perhaps the D gene, given 6 matching bases. Trimming costs V 6 bases and J 2 bases, and their ends lie 13 bases apart. The germline V gene specifies KGHSH as CDR1 and LQKENI as CDR2. Spanning cysteine to phenylalanine, the CDR3 consists of 14 amino acids. CDR3 DNA is the only sequence kept; it has 42 bases, read in frame from the first base.